These 6 T cell receptor beta chains were sequenced from one sample in a study of T cell changes during pregnancy in multiple sclerosis. TCRdb's table, derived via immunoSEQ multiplex PCR, lists solely in-frame clones and lacks some. The sample consists of roughly 35,000 clones, over 90% of them appearing once. The sample in question was CD4+ T cells from peripheral blood mononuclear cells, obtained in the third trimester of pregnancy. The receptors come from a female donor in good health, enrolled as a control in a pregnancy study.

CDR3 sequence reads: CASSESWTSSGYTF. The CDR3 bases are TGTGCCAGCAGTGAATCTTGGACATCGAGTGGCTACACCTTC. The chain recombines TRBV25-1 with TRBJ1-2, with a possible D match to TRBD1 (5 bases). The CDR3 loop spans 14 amino acids. Trimming shortened V by 1 base and J by 7 bases, and 13 bases separated the two germline ends. Germline V gives CDR1 MGHDK, CDR2 SYGVNS.

The genes are TRBV7-9 and TRBJ1-1; 7 nucleotides match TRBD1. This CDR3 region has 13 residues. Unmatched junction bases numbered 5, after V lost 7 bases and J lost 3 bases. The V gene's germline CDR1 is SEHNR and CDR2 FQNEAQ (reference sequence). The CDR3 bases are TGTGCCAGCATCCTCACAGGGGACACTGAAGCTTTCTTT. Its translation: CASILTGDTEAFF.

The chain combines TRBV12-5 with TRBJ1-1; D unclear. Trimming removed 3 bases from V and 1 base from J, with 6 bases in between. This CDR3 comprises 13 residues. Germline V CDR1 and CDR2: LGHNT, FRNRAP. For the CDR3, the DNA is TGTGCTAGTGGTTTAGCGTGGAACACTGAAGCTTTCTTT. Translation gives CASGLAWNTEAFF.

The V and J genes are TRBV5-1 and TRBJ1-2, with D possibly being TRBD1 (6 bases). Germline CDR1 and CDR2: SGHRS and YFSETQ. V was trimmed by 0 bases and J by 8 bases, leaving 11 bases between them. This CDR3 region has 13 residues. The DNA of the CDR3 is TGCGCCAGCAGCTTGGAAGGGGGAAGCGGCTACACCTTC. Protein product: CASSLEGGSGYTF.

This chain connects TRBV5-1 to TRBJ2-1; the match to TRBD2 covers 8 bases. The CDR3 runs 14 residues. Germline-derived CDR1 and CDR2 are SGHRS and YFSETQ. V gave up 6 bases and J gave up 8 bases; unmatched junction bases: 10. This CDR3 reads CASTRTSTSDEQFF. The CDR3 DNA reads as TGCGCCAGCACCCGGACTAGCACGTCAGATGAGCAGTTCTTC.

This clone was found a few times. The chain couples TRBV19 to TRBJ1-5; D is perhaps TRBD1 (6 bases). The CDR3 contains 16 residues. Germline CDR1 reads LNHDA; CDR2 reads SQIVND (reference sequence). With 4 bases removed from V and 2 bases from J, the gap between germline ends came to 15 bases. The CDR3 region is CASSTTGTMGNQPQHF. The CDR3, as DNA: TGTGCCAGTAGTACAACTGGGACAATGGGCAATCAGCCCCAGCATTTT.